This T cell receptor (beta chain) originates from a study of T cells after yellow fever vaccination. In this sample, this clonotype turned up a few times. As TCR cDNA was made by 5'RACE template switching, a universal primer site and UMIs were added. TCRdb re-derived calls from the 5' RACE reads in MiXCR, one entry per CDR3 protein. The table has some 350,000 distinct CDR3 sequences, about 4% seen once; the top ten hold approximately 25%. The sample in question was PBMCs, obtained 5 days after the yellow fever booster vaccination. This TCR came from a man aged 18 to 29 who received the YFV17D yellow fever vaccine.

This chain's CDR3 is CASRPSGEAFF. As DNA, the CDR3 is TGTGCCAGCAGACCATCAGGTGAAGCTTTCTTT. The chain recombines TRBV12-3 or TRBV12-4 with TRBJ1-1; D not certain. The V end was cut by 6 bases, the J end by 7 bases, with 9 bases between. This CDR3 has 11 residues.